This T cell receptor (beta chain) stems from a study of memory CD4+ T cells and cytomegalovirus serostatus. For the study at large: Healthy Belgian adult donors included several CMV-positive and 24 CMV-negative people.

General study findings and limits: Of 164 reported CMV TCRbeta sequences, 67 were found in memory CD4+ repertoires. A US-trained random forest predicted CMV serostatus with median AUC around 0.9. The CMV-associated TCR signature appears largely within the CD4+ memory repertoire.

The sort gate was single viable CD3+CD4+CD8-CD45RO+ cells for memory CD4+ T cells. Produced via immunoSEQ multiplex PCR; TCRdb's table is partial and in-frame only. The sample lists about 41,000 clones, roughly three quarters occurring once. With respect to this clone: Its specificity is not known.

The CDR3 has 13 residues. With 3 bases removed from V and 0 bases from J, the gap between germline ends came to 0 bases. Germline V CDR1 and CDR2: SGHTA, FQGNSA. The chain is built from TRBV7-2 and TRBJ2-6; D is ambiguous. The sequence derives from an adult in good health and CMV-seronegative. Material for sequencing was memory CD4+ T cells from blood. The CDR3 reads CASSFSGANVLTF. The CDR3, as DNA: TGTGCCAGCAGCTTCTCTGGGGCCAACGTCCTGACTTTC. Complete variable domain (other parts from reference TRBV7-2 and TRBJ2-6): GAGVSQSPSNKVTEKGKDVELRCDPISGHTALYWYRQSLGQGLEFLIYFQGNSAPDKSGLPSDRFSAERTGGSVSTLTIQRTQQEDSAVYLCASSFSGANVLTFGAGSRLTVL.